The 29 T cell receptor beta chains below all came from one sample that was sequenced in a study of CD8 T cells in Susac syndrome. Random hexamers were used to reverse transcribe roughly 0.45 to 1 ug of RNA. In TCRdb, the immunoSEQ multiplex PCR reads were re-called with MiXCR into one record per CDR3 protein. The data contain tens of thousands of distinct CDR3 sequences, 93% of them singletons. Input material: CD8+ T cells from PBMCs. Receptors were obtained from a human donor with multiple sclerosis.

The chain joins TRBV15 to TRBJ1-2, with D unresolved. The CDR3 length is 16 residues. Germline CDR1 reads LNHNV; CDR2 reads YYDKDF (reference sequence). V was cut by 5 bases and J by 3 bases, with 19 bases left in between. Written as DNA, the CDR3 is TGTGCCACCAGCCCCGGGAGTTTTGGGGAGGACTATGGCTACACCTTC. Translated, it gives CATSPGSFGEDYGYTF.

The chain combines TRBV20-1 with TRBJ2-3; 13 bases line up with TRBD2. This CDR3 has 15 residues. V was pared by 1 base and J by 5 bases, with 3 bases of the junction left unmatched. In germline, CDR1 is DFQATT, CDR2 SNEGSKA (reference sequence). CDR3 coding DNA: TGCAGTGCTAGAGTGGGACTAGCGGGGAAAGATACGCAGTATTTT. It encodes CSARVGLAGKDTQYF.

The rearrangement uses TRBV30 and TRBJ2-2; a possible D gene is TRBD2 (7 bases). The CDR3 sequence is 16 residues long. Germline V lookup: CDR1 GTSNPN, CDR2 SVGIG (reference sequence). V lost 3 bases to trimming and J lost 2 bases, with 16 bases between them. In DNA, the CDR3 is TGTGCCTGGAGCTATGCCGGGGGGCTAAACACCGGGGAGCTGTTTTTT. It codes for CAWSYAGGLNTGELFF.

The chain employs TRBV5-1 and TRBJ2-1; 7 nucleotides agree with TRBD1. The V and J ends lost 4 bases and 4 bases, in that order; junction bases with no gene match: 8. This CDR3 comprises 15 residues. From germline, CDR1 is SGHRS and CDR2 YFSETQ. CDR3 nucleotides: TGCGCCAGCAGCCTCCGGGACAGCGGATACAATGAGCAGTTCTTC. Translated: CASSLRDSGYNEQFF.

V and J are TRBV15 and TRBJ1-4; the D gene is possibly TRBD1 (6 bases). The germline CDR1 and CDR2 sequences are LNHNV and YYDKDF (reference sequence). CDR3 length equals 16 residues. The ends were cut back, 8 bases at V and 0 bases at J, with 16 bases in the middle. The CDR3 DNA reads as TGTGCCACCGGTCCGGGACACGGGGCAACTAATGAAAAACTGTTTTTT. This translates into CATGPGHGATNEKLFF. The full variable domain, completed using reference TRBV15 and TRBJ1-4, is DAMVIQNPRYQVTQFGKPVTLSCSQTLNHNVMYWYQQKSSQAPKLLFHYYDKDFNNEADTPDNFQSRRPNTSFCFLDIRSPGLGDTAMYLCATGPGHGATNEKLFFGSGTQLSVL.

V is TRBV5-1 and J is TRBJ1-1; D unclear. The CDR3 runs to 16 residues. CDR1 SGHRS and CDR2 YFSETQ come from the germline V gene. V lost 7 bases and J 0 bases, leaving 19 bases between the germline ends. CDR3 in DNA: TGCGCCAGCTCAAATCTACCGGGTGGGGTGAACACTGAAGCTTTCTTT. Protein sequence: CASSNLPGGVNTEAFF.

This chain uses TRBV11-3 with TRBJ1-1, with D perhaps TRBD1 (6 bases). Trimming removed 4 bases at V and 6 bases at J, with 18 bases between. The CDR3 covers 15 residues. Germline V gene lookup returns CDR1 SGHNT and CDR2 YENEEA. CDR3 bases: TGTGCCAGCAGCTCAGGAGTTCAAGGGGGGGCTGAAGCTTTCTTT. Translation gives CASSSGVQGGAEAFF. Supplemented by reference TRBV11-3 and TRBJ1-1, the full variable domain reads EAGVVQSPRYKIIEKKQPVAFWCNPISGHNTLYWYLQNLGQGPELLIRYENEEAVDDSQLPKDRFSAERLKGVDSTLKIQPAELGDSAVYLCASSSGVQGGAEAFFGQGTRLTVV.

The chain has TRBV29-1 and TRBJ2-7; no reliable D call. Per germline, CDR1 SQVTM and CDR2 ANQGSEA. V gave up 4 bases and J gave up 2 bases, with 12 bases separating them. The CDR3 spans 13 residues. CDR3 loop: CSVGSAKTYEQYF. The CDR3 DNA is TGCAGCGTTGGGTCGGCCAAAACCTACGAGCAGTACTTC.

The chain employs TRBV6-2 or TRBV6-3 and TRBJ2-5, with 7 bases that match TRBD1. The CDR3 length is 15 residues. With 8 bases clipped from V and 4 bases from J, the junction kept 13 bases outside the gene matches. Germline lookup yields CDR1 MNHEY and CDR2 SVGEGT. The CDR3 loop reads CASGHLDRARETQYF. Here the CDR3 DNA reads TGTGCCAGCGGACACCTCGACAGGGCTAGAGAGACCCAGTACTTC.

The genes are TRBV4-3 and TRBJ1-1; D possibly corresponds to TRBD1 (6 bases). CDR3 length: 14 amino acids. CDR1 and CDR2 (germline): LGHNA, YSLEER. V was clipped by 4 bases and J by 5 bases, with 14 bases between them. This CDR3 is CASSLTGYRTEAFF. The CDR3 DNA is TGCGCCAGCAGCCTCACAGGGTACCGGACTGAAGCTTTCTTT.

The chain is built from TRBV18 and TRBJ2-7, with 7 bases identical to TRBD1. The CDR3 consists of 14 residues. V was clipped by 3 bases and J by 4 bases; unmatched bases: 6. CDR1 is KGHSH, CDR2 LQKENI, per germline. This CDR3 reads CASSPLDRYYEQYF. CDR3 coding DNA: TGTGCCAGCTCACCCCTGGACAGGTATTACGAGCAGTACTTC. The full variable domain, completed using reference TRBV18 and TRBJ2-7, is NAGVMQNPRHLVRRRGQEARLRCSPMKGHSHVYWYRQLPEEGLKFMVYLQKENIIDESGMPKERFSAEFPKEGPSILRIQQVVRGDSAAYFCASSPLDRYYEQYFGPGTRLTVT.

This chain connects TRBV6-1 to TRBJ2-7, with 8 bases identical to TRBD1. This CDR3 contains 13 residues. The V gene's germline CDR1 is MNHNS and CDR2 SASEGT. V gave up 8 bases and J gave up 5 bases; unmatched junction bases: 8. The CDR3 here is CASDNRGFNEQYF. The DNA of the CDR3 is TGTGCCAGCGACAACAGGGGGTTCAACGAGCAGTACTTC.

The rearrangement links TRBV27 to TRBJ1-2, with D tentatively TRBD1 (6 bases). The CDR3 is 15 residues long. The germline V and J ends were trimmed by 3 bases and 7 bases, with 18 bases remaining between them. CDR1 and CDR2 from the germline V gene are MNHEY and SMNVEV (reference sequence). The CDR3 DNA reads TGTGCCAGCAGTTTCTCGGGGGGGGGCGGAGGTGGCTACACCTTC. As protein: CASSFSGGGGGGYTF.

The chain employs TRBV5-6 and TRBJ1-5; D remains ambiguous. The CDR3 consists of 16 residues. Germline V gene lookup returns CDR1 SGHDT and CDR2 YYEEEE. V dropped 1 base and J dropped 3 bases, with 14 bases sitting between them. The CDR3 nucleotides read TGTGCCAGCAGCTTGTCTTGGGAAATCGACAATCAGCCCCAGCATTTT. Its translation is CASSLSWEIDNQPQHF.

This chain joins TRBV25-1 and TRBJ2-3, with D unresolved. The CDR3 length is 15 residues. V lost 3 bases to trimming and J lost 1 base, with 11 bases between them. Germline V gene lookup returns CDR1 MGHDK and CDR2 SYGVNS. DNA for the CDR3: TGTGCCAGCAGTGAGGAGTCAGGCCGCACAGATACGCAGTATTTT. Translating gives CASSEESGRTDTQYF.

The chain couples TRBV3-1 to TRBJ2-7; TRBD1 agrees at 8 bases. Germline CDR1 reads LGHDT; CDR2 reads YNNKEL (reference sequence). The V and J ends lost 1 base and 5 bases, in that order; junction bases with no gene match: 13. The CDR3 consists of 17 residues. The CDR3 region has the DNA TGTGCCAGCAGCCAAGCACCCCCGACAGGGGAATTCAACGAGCAGTACTTC. It encodes CASSQAPPTGEFNEQYF.

V usage is TRBV29-1 and J usage is TRBJ2-1; TRBD2 agrees at 10 bases. Per the germline V gene, CDR1 is SQVTM and CDR2 is ANQGSEA. There are 17 residues in the CDR3. Germline trimming cut 7 bases from V and 7 bases from J; bases unmatched to any gene: 19. The CDR3 DNA sequence: TGCAGCGCGAATGAACGGACTAGCGGAACCAGTGGTAATGAGCAGTTCTTC. Protein sequence: CSANERTSGTSGNEQFF.

The chain couples TRBV5-6 to TRBJ2-6; unclear D gene. This CDR3 contains 15 residues. CDR1 and CDR2 (germline): SGHDT, YYEEEE. V gave up 4 bases and J gave up 1 base, with 9 bases separating them. CDR3 loop: CASSAEFSGANVLTF. The CDR3 nucleotides are TGTGCCAGCAGCGCCGAGTTTTCTGGGGCCAACGTCCTGACTTTC.

The J gene is TRBJ2-7, the V gene TRBV6-2 or TRBV6-3; possibly TRBD1 for D (6 bases). From germline, CDR1 is MNHEY and CDR2 SVGEGT. The CDR3 loop spans 13 amino acids. V was trimmed by 8 bases and J by 2 bases, leaving 13 bases between them. The CDR3 nucleotides are TGTGCCAGCCAGGGGACGGATACCTACGAGCAGTACTTC. This sequence encodes CASQGTDTYEQYF.

This chain uses TRBV20-1 with TRBJ2-7; possible D gene TRBD1, 5 bases. Germline CDR1 DFQATT, CDR2 SNEGSKA (reference sequence). The CDR3 extends over 15 amino acids. The V gene lost 0 bases and the J gene lost 0 bases, with 12 bases spanning the gap. In nucleotides, the CDR3 is TGCAGTGCTAGAGATGGGCAGGGCTCCTCCTACGAGCAGTACTTC. Translation: CSARDGQGSSYEQYF.

The V and J genes are TRBV27 and TRBJ1-4, with 7 bases aligning to TRBD1. J gave up 5 bases and V 3 bases, and 3 bases lay outside the gene matches. The CDR3 length is 14 residues. CDR1 and CDR2 from the germline V gene are MNHEY and SMNVEV (reference sequence). CDR3 amino acids: CASSLGGQNEKLFF. The CDR3, as DNA: TGTGCCAGCAGTTTGGGGGGACAGAATGAAAAACTGTTTTTT.

The chain combines TRBV4-3 with TRBJ2-5; 8 bases map to TRBD2. The V gene's germline CDR1 is LGHNA and CDR2 YSLEER. V lost 1 base and J lost 5; bases outside the gene matches: 12. This CDR3 contains 17 residues. CDR3 nucleotides: TGCGCCAGCAGCCAAGTTGGAGTAGCGGGGATGCGGGAGACCCAGTACTTC. Translating it yields CASSQVGVAGMRETQYF.

The rearrangement uses TRBV6-2 or TRBV6-3 and TRBJ2-6, with D possibly being TRBD2 (5 bases). The V gene's germline CDR1 is MNHEY and CDR2 SVGEGT. This CDR3 spans 16 amino acids. Trimming removed 7 bases at V and 0 bases at J, with 13 bases between. The CDR3 loop is CASTREGYSGANVLTF. The CDR3 DNA is TGTGCCAGCACCCGGGAAGGATACTCTGGGGCCAACGTCCTGACTTTC.

The chain links TRBV7-9 to TRBJ1-1; D is perhaps TRBD1 (5 bases). Per the germline V gene, CDR1 is SEHNR and CDR2 is FQNEAQ (reference sequence). The germline V and J ends were trimmed by 5 bases and 8 bases, with 12 bases remaining between them. This CDR3 has 12 amino acids. This CDR3 reads CASSGGQEEAFF. CDR3 bases: TGTGCCAGCAGCGGCGGACAAGAAGAAGCTTTCTTT.

The V and J genes are TRBV28 and TRBJ1-2; D not resolved. Germline CDR1 reads MDHEN; CDR2 reads SYDVKM. The CDR3 totals 12 residues. V was pared by 0 bases and J by 4 bases, with 3 bases between. CDR3 amino acids: CASSLWSYGYTF. CDR3 bases: TGTGCCAGCAGTTTATGGTCCTATGGCTACACCTTC.

This chain joins TRBV5-1 and TRBJ2-7; maybe TRBD1 (6 bases). Trimming stripped 2 bases from V and 5 bases from J, with 8 bases between. The CDR3 has 12 residues. Germline values: CDR1 SGHRS, CDR2 YFSETQ. The CDR3 is CASSFYRDEQYF. DNA for the CDR3: TGCGCCAGCAGCTTTTACAGGGACGAGCAGTACTTC.

The chain has TRBV2 and TRBJ2-7; tentatively, D is TRBD1 (6 bases). Germline V CDR1 and CDR2: SNHLY, FYNNEI. The CDR3 has 14 residues. The V and J ends lost 6 bases and 3 bases respectively, with 15 bases between them. The CDR3 reads CASRNPQDSYEQYF. CDR3 nucleotides: TGTGCCAGCAGAAATCCCCAGGACAGCTACGAGCAGTACTTC.

V is TRBV29-1 and J is TRBJ2-7, with TRBD1 identical over 7 bases. V was clipped by 5 bases and J by 2 bases; unmatched bases: 6. Germline CDR1 and CDR2: SQVTM and ANQGSEA. This CDR3 spans 13 amino acids. CDR3 DNA sequence: TGCAGCGTTTCGGACAGGCGAACCTACGAGCAGTACTTC. Encoded protein: CSVSDRRTYEQYF.

The chain employs TRBV5-4 and TRBJ2-2, with D possibly matching TRBD1 (5 bases). Trimming left V 0 bases short and J 9 bases short, with 9 bases between. The CDR3 runs 13 residues. Germline V lookup: CDR1 SGHNT, CDR2 YYREEE (reference sequence). In DNA form, the CDR3 reads TGTGCCAGCAGCTTGGTGATGGACAGGGAGCTGTTTTTT. Amino acids: CASSLVMDRELFF.